A single sample gave rise to the 20 T cell receptor beta chains below, sequenced in a study of HIV-infected patients and healthy controls. About 450 ng RNA was reverse transcribed with alpha and beta constant-region primers. Alpha and beta chain libraries were made separately by chain-specific third strand synthesis with multiplexing indices. MiXCR was run by TCRdb on the 5' RACE reads, yielding one entry per CDR3 protein. The top ten hold around 7.9% of the sample, which has under 20,000 distinct CDR3 sequences, about 7% seen once. No cell fractionation was done, so the repertoire covers all unsorted peripheral blood T cells. Material for sequencing was blood. These receptors were taken from an adult in good health.

In this sample, this clonotype turned up many times. The J gene is TRBJ2-5, the V gene TRBV29-1; 7 bases are shared with TRBD2. Germline V gene lookup returns CDR1 SQVTM and CDR2 ANQGSEA. This CDR3 region has 16 residues. V shed 6 bases, J shed 6 bases, and the junction held 19 bases outside the gene matches. CDR3 region: CSVLSYQGAGVKTQYF. The CDR3, as DNA: TGCAGCGTCCTCTCTTACCAAGGGGCGGGAGTAAAGACCCAGTACTTC.

This clonotype was recorded at least ten times. CDR3 nucleotide sequence: TGTGCCAGCAGTCCCCGCTTCGAGGCTTGGTTACGGGGCCCAAATGAAAAACTGTTTTTT. Residues: CASSPRFEAWLRGPNEKLFF. J is TRBJ1-4 and V is TRBV6-2 or TRBV6-3; a weak D match, TRBD1 (5 bases). This CDR3 spans 20 amino acids. Deletions cut 5 bases from V and 5 bases from J, with 30 bases between. Germline V gives CDR1 MNHEY, CDR2 SVGEGT.

This clonotype occurred many times. V is TRBV28 and J is TRBJ1-5, with TRBD1 as a possible D gene (6 bases). V dropped 2 bases and J dropped 0 bases, with 26 bases sitting between them. The CDR3 spans 21 residues. Germline-derived CDR1 and CDR2 are MDHEN and SYDVKM. CDR3 DNA sequence: TGTGCCAGCAGTTTAGGCCCGGGGTCGGACAGTAAATTTTATAGCAATCAGCCCCAGCATTTT. Protein product: CASSLGPGSDSKFYSNQPQHF.

The chain carries TRBV6-5 and TRBJ2-1, with D possibly TRBD2 on 6 matching bases. The V end lost 5 bases, the J end lost 4 bases, and 12 bases lay between the germline ends. Germline V CDR1 and CDR2: MNHEY, SVGAGI. There are 14 residues in the CDR3. The CDR3 here is CASSRRLEYNEQFF. The CDR3, as DNA: TGTGCCAGCAGTCGCCGACTAGAGTACAATGAGCAGTTCTTC.

The sample holds many counts of this clonotype. The chain carries TRBV29-1 and TRBJ2-5; 9 bases agree with TRBD2. The germline CDR1 and CDR2 sequences are SQVTM and ANQGSEA. After removal of 7 bases from V and 1 base from J, the junction contained 7 bases not matched to a gene. This CDR3 spans 14 amino acids. As DNA, the CDR3 is TGCAGCGGCTCCCCGACTAGCGGCCAAGAGACCCAGTACTTC. Translation: CSGSPTSGQETQYF.

This clonotype was counted many times. V usage is TRBV12-3 or TRBV12-4 and J usage is TRBJ1-6; 7 bases fit TRBD1. The CDR3 length is 14 residues. V was pared by 5 bases and J by 7 bases, with 5 bases of the junction left unmatched. Written as DNA, the CDR3 is TGTGCCAGCAGTCCCGGGACAGCAAATTCACCCCTCCACTTT. Translating gives CASSPGTANSPLHF.

This clonotype was seen more than once but under ten times. A read error may explain this, as a much larger clone is one base away. J is TRBJ2-1 and V is TRBV7-3; perhaps D is TRBD1 or TRBD2 (5 bases each). Trimming removed 5 bases at V and 6 bases at J, with 11 bases between. This CDR3 is built from 13 residues. Germline CDR1 reads SGHTA; CDR2 reads FQGTGA. The DNA of the CDR3 is TGTGCCAGCAGCCCGGGGCCAAGCAATGAGCAGTTCTTC. It codes for CASSPGPSNEQFF.

The sample holds many counts of this clonotype. The chain combines TRBV7-2 with TRBJ2-2; D possibly corresponds to TRBD1 (6 bases). V dropped 2 bases and J dropped 6 bases, with 19 bases sitting between them. CDR1 is SGHTA, CDR2 FQGNSA, per germline. This CDR3 spans 17 amino acids. CDR3 in amino acids: CASSLRGSTGSAGELFF. The CDR3 DNA reads TGTGCCAGCAGCTTAAGGGGCTCAACAGGGAGTGCCGGGGAGCTGTTTTTT.

In its sample, this clonotype was seen many times. The chain recombines TRBV7-2 with TRBJ2-3; D is uncertain. CDR1 SGHTA and CDR2 FQGNSA come from the germline V gene. The CDR3 is 15 amino acids. V was trimmed by 1 base and J by 9 bases, leaving 17 bases between them. As DNA, the CDR3 is TGTGCCAGCAGCTTAGAGATGGCGACGTCAGCCACGCAGTATTTT. This translates into CASSLEMATSATQYF.

This clonotype has a count of ten or more. This sequence joins TRBV7-3 and TRBJ2-1; 12 bases match TRBD2. Per germline, CDR1 SGHTA and CDR2 FQGTGA. The CDR3 is 15 amino acids. V was pared by 5 bases and J by 6 bases, with 5 bases of the junction left unmatched. The CDR3 sequence is CASSKTSGGFNEQFF. The CDR3, as DNA: TGTGCCAGCAGCAAAACTAGCGGGGGGTTCAATGAGCAGTTCTTC.

This clonotype was counted between two and nine times. CDR3 nucleotides: TGTGCCTGGAACCTTAGGGGGAAGGGGACAGATACGCAGTATTTT. This gives the protein CAWNLRGKGTDTQYF. J is TRBJ2-3 and V is TRBV30; D is possibly TRBD1 (6 bases). Trimming cost V 4 bases and J 3 bases, with 17 bases left between them. This CDR3 region has 15 residues. From germline, CDR1 is GTSNPN and CDR2 SVGIG (reference sequence).

This clonotype was seen many times. The rearrangement joins TRBV19 to TRBJ1-5, with 10 nucleotides matching TRBD1. Looked up from germline, CDR1 is LNHDA and CDR2 is SQIVND (reference sequence). The CDR3 sequence is 17 residues long. V lost 4 bases to trimming and J lost 6 bases; unmatched junction nucleotides: 12. The chain's CDR3 is CASSTHSGTGAGQPQHF. CDR3 bases: TGTGCCAGTAGTACCCATTCCGGGACAGGGGCTGGTCAGCCCCAGCATTTT. Based on the CDR3 plus reference TRBV19 and TRBJ1-5, the full variable domain is DGGITQSPKYLFRKEGQNVTLSCEQNLNHDAMYWYRQDPGQGLRLIYYSQIVNDFQKGDIAEGYSVSREKKESFPLTVTSAQKNPTAFYLCASSTHSGTGAGQPQHFGDGTRLSIL.

This clonotype has just a few counts. The J gene is TRBJ2-3, the V gene TRBV5-1, with a possible D match to TRBD2 (6 bases). V was cut by 0 bases and J by 3 bases, with 11 bases left in between. Per germline, CDR1 SGHRS and CDR2 YFSETQ. The CDR3 has 15 residues. The CDR3 nucleotides are TGCGCCAGCAGCTTGGATGGCGGGAAGACAGATACGCAGTATTTT. It codes for CASSLDGGKTDTQYF.

J is TRBJ1-2 and V is TRBV2; D is perhaps TRBD1 (5 bases). Germline values: CDR1 SNHLY, CDR2 FYNNEI. V shed 3 bases and J shed 4 bases, with 6 bases lying between them. The CDR3 is 12 residues long. The CDR3 sequence is CASSDDSYGYTF. The CDR3 DNA is TGTGCCAGCAGTGATGACAGCTATGGCTACACCTTC.

Remarks on this clonotype: This could be a read error, since a much larger clone is one nucleotide away. This rearrangement joins TRBV7-2 to TRBJ1-5, with no clear D. In germline, CDR1 is SGHTA, CDR2 FQGNSA. The CDR3 contains 15 residues. CDR3 nucleotide sequence: TGTGCCAGCAGCTTAGCGGACGGAGGCAATCAGCCCCATCATTTT. It yields the protein CASSLADGGNQPHHF.

This clonotype has just a few counts. CDR3 coding DNA: TGTGCCAGCAGTTTATTCCCCCAGGTGGCCGGGGAGCTGTTTTTT. Its translation: CASSLFPQVAGELFF. The chain is built from TRBV27 and TRBJ2-2, with unresolved D. V lost 1 base and J lost 6, with 12 bases in between. Germline V gene sequence: CDR1 MNHEY, CDR2 SMNVEV (reference sequence). The CDR3 length is 15 residues.

This clonotype was counted at least ten times. CDR3 region: CASSLAGGLISNQPQHF. The CDR3 nucleotides read TGTGCCAGCAGCTTGGCCGGGGGTTTGATTAGCAATCAGCCCCAGCATTTT. This rearrangement joins TRBV5-5 to TRBJ1-5; D might be TRBD1 (5 bases). The length of the CDR3 is 17 residues. Germline V gives CDR1 SGHKS, CDR2 YYEKEE (reference sequence). With 0 bases removed from V and 0 bases from J, the gap between germline ends came to 13 bases.

This clonotype occurred many times. The rearrangement joins TRBV5-1 to TRBJ1-1, with D maybe TRBD1 (5 bases). CDR1 SGHRS and CDR2 YFSETQ come from the germline V gene. Trimming took 4 bases from V and 5 from J, leaving 12 bases between them. This CDR3 is 13 amino acids long. Written as DNA, the CDR3 is TGCGCCAGCAGCCCAGGGACGTCGACTGAAGCTTTCTTT. It encodes CASSPGTSTEAFF.

There are many counts of this clonotype. The genes are TRBV18 and TRBJ2-7; D is uncertain. Germline CDR1 reads KGHSH; CDR2 reads LQKENI. The V and J ends lost 4 bases and 0 bases respectively, with 7 bases between them. This CDR3 has 13 amino acids. This CDR3 reads CASSRTLSYEQYF. The CDR3 nucleotides read TGTGCCAGCTCACGGACCCTCTCCTACGAGCAGTACTTC. Looking up the rest from reference TRBV18 and TRBJ2-7 gives the full variable domain: NAGVMQNPRHLVRRRGQEARLRCSPMKGHSHVYWYRQLPEEGLKFMVYLQKENIIDESGMPKERFSAEFPKEGPSILRIQQVVRGDSAAYFCASSRTLSYEQYFGPGTRLTVT.

This clonotype was seen ten or more times. The CDR3 region has the DNA TGCAGTGCTCACCGGGACAGGACGATTAGCGGCTACACCTTC. Amino acid sequence: CSAHRDRTISGYTF. This chain links TRBV20-1 with TRBJ1-2; 8 bases fit TRBD1. Germline loops: CDR1 DFQATT, CDR2 SNEGSKA (reference sequence). V lost 5 bases to trimming and J lost 8 bases; unmatched junction nucleotides: 13. There are 14 residues in the CDR3.